This T cell receptor (beta chain) was identified in a study of shared clonotypes between healthy human individuals. The table lists this clone with a count of one. Repertoires were generated with immunoSEQ multiplex PCR, while TCRdb's copy carries only in-frame clones and drops some. Of about 870,000 clones detected, about 91% appear once; the ten largest clones hold around 24%. Per the germline V gene, CDR1 is MNHEY and CDR2 is SMNVEV (reference sequence). V lost 5 bases and J lost 8; bases outside the gene matches: 17. The CDR3 contains 16 residues. Selected positively for CCR7 and CD45RO-negative, naive CD8 cells excluded terminally differentiated effector memory CD45RA+ cells.

Sequenced sample: naive CD8+ T cells sorted from blood. V gene TRBV27 combines with J gene TRBJ1-2; 7 nucleotides agree with TRBD1. The clonotype comes from a man younger than 40 in good health. As DNA, the CDR3 is TGTGCCAGCAGTCAAGCGACAGGGCTGGCAGTAGAAGGCTACACCTTC. It yields the protein CASSQATGLAVEGYTF.